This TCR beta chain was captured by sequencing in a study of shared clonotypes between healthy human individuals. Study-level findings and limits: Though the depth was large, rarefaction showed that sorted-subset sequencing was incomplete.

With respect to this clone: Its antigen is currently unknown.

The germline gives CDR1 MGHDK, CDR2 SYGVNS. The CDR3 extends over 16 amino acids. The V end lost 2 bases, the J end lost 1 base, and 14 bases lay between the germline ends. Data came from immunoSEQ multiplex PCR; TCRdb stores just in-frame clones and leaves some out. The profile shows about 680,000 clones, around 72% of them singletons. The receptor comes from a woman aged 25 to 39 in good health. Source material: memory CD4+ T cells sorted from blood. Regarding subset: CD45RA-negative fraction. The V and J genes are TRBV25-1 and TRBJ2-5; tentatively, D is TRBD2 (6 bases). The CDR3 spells CASSEARAGLQETQYF. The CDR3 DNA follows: TGTGCCAGCAGTGAAGCTAGAGCGGGCCTCCAAGAGACCCAGTACTTC.